A selection of T cell receptor beta chains follows, all from one sample in a study of T cells in Graves' hyperthyroidism and ophthalmopathy. TCRdb analysed the multiplex PCR reads with MiXCR anew, one entry per CDR3 protein. The sample lists hundreds of thousands of distinct CDR3 sequences, around 15% seen once, with more than 15% in the top ten. Sequenced sample: blood. The receptors were gathered from a woman between 18 and 29 years old with Graves' hyperthyroidism. CDR3s leave out the opening cysteine and the closing phenylalanine or tryptophan. Fields, in order: CDR3 protein, V gene, J gene, D gene. The D gene is left open where the match is weak.

CDR3aa: ASSFGSPLH
v_gene: TRBV7-2
j_gene: TRBJ1-6
d_gene: -

CDR3aa: ASSESDSAEKLF
v_gene: TRBV2
j_gene: TRBJ1-4
d_gene: -

CDR3aa: ASRIAGAQGNEQF
v_gene: TRBV12-3/TRBV12-4
j_gene: TRBJ2-1
d_gene: TRBD2

CDR3aa: ATDRGSYNEQF
v_gene: TRBV2
j_gene: TRBJ2-1
d_gene: TRBD1

CDR3aa: ASSLEPKVTGVYQPQH
v_gene: TRBV5-1
j_gene: TRBJ1-5
d_gene: -

CDR3aa: SATALEAAYNEQF
v_gene: TRBV20-1
j_gene: TRBJ2-1
d_gene: -

CDR3aa: ASSLNRPTEAF
v_gene: TRBV12-3/TRBV12-4
j_gene: TRBJ1-1
d_gene: -

CDR3aa: ASSLELAAYDEQF
v_gene: TRBV7-9
j_gene: TRBJ2-1
d_gene: TRBD2

CDR3aa: ASSYGQNTDTQY
v_gene: TRBV6-2/TRBV6-3
j_gene: TRBJ2-3
d_gene: -

CDR3aa: ASSQGSLGLAGKNIQY
v_gene: TRBV11-3
j_gene: TRBJ2-4
d_gene: TRBD2

CDR3aa: SARDGARETQY
v_gene: TRBV20-1
j_gene: TRBJ2-5
d_gene: -

CDR3aa: ASSSGVGRNTDTQY
v_gene: TRBV7-9
j_gene: TRBJ2-3
d_gene: -

CDR3aa: ASTLTTSTDTQY
v_gene: TRBV12-3/TRBV12-4
j_gene: TRBJ2-3
d_gene: -

CDR3aa: ASSEAGGGNQPQH
v_gene: TRBV6-1
j_gene: TRBJ1-5
d_gene: -

CDR3aa: SVVRSYEQY
v_gene: TRBV29-1
j_gene: TRBJ2-7
d_gene: -

CDR3aa: ATVSGRTETQY
v_gene: TRBV15
j_gene: TRBJ2-5
d_gene: TRBD2

CDR3aa: ASTLSGAQETQY
v_gene: TRBV7-9
j_gene: TRBJ2-5
d_gene: TRBD2

CDR3aa: ASSIPWTGKTIQY
v_gene: TRBV7-2
j_gene: TRBJ2-4
d_gene: TRBD1

CDR3aa: ASSETTYGYT
v_gene: TRBV7-9
j_gene: TRBJ1-2
d_gene: -

CDR3aa: ASSIGQEFQPQH
v_gene: TRBV19
j_gene: TRBJ1-5
d_gene: -

CDR3aa: ASRRSDSTGELF
v_gene: TRBV2
j_gene: TRBJ2-2
d_gene: -

CDR3aa: ASSQANAGTDTQY
v_gene: TRBV6-1
j_gene: TRBJ2-3
d_gene: -

CDR3aa: SARDHLGLADTQY
v_gene: TRBV20-1
j_gene: TRBJ2-3
d_gene: -

CDR3aa: ASSLVSPDTQY
v_gene: TRBV12-3/TRBV12-4
j_gene: TRBJ2-3
d_gene: -

CDR3aa: SATQGGGQPQH
v_gene: TRBV20-1
j_gene: TRBJ1-5
d_gene: -

CDR3aa: ASSLKAPPYEQY
v_gene: TRBV27
j_gene: TRBJ2-7
d_gene: -

CDR3aa: ASSLLRRSYEQY
v_gene: TRBV28
j_gene: TRBJ2-7
d_gene: -

CDR3aa: SAGGNVETQY
v_gene: TRBV20-1
j_gene: TRBJ2-5
d_gene: TRBD2

CDR3aa: ASSPRGGGEQY
v_gene: TRBV18
j_gene: TRBJ2-7
d_gene: -

CDR3aa: ASSQAGWVSTDTQY
v_gene: TRBV14
j_gene: TRBJ2-3
d_gene: -

CDR3aa: ASSRDREGREQY
v_gene: TRBV28
j_gene: TRBJ2-7
d_gene: TRBD1

CDR3aa: ASSYSSGTGVLGYT
v_gene: TRBV6-5
j_gene: TRBJ1-2
d_gene: TRBD1

CDR3aa: ASSSPRDRLSERGQPQH
v_gene: TRBV6-5
j_gene: TRBJ1-5
d_gene: -

CDR3aa: ASSLRGTSGLYNEQF
v_gene: TRBV5-1
j_gene: TRBJ2-1
d_gene: TRBD2

CDR3aa: ASSLDRQEYEQY
v_gene: TRBV5-1
j_gene: TRBJ2-7
d_gene: -

CDR3aa: ASSFQDRGVDIQY
v_gene: TRBV27
j_gene: TRBJ2-4
d_gene: TRBD1

CDR3aa: SVEFIAGPSYEQY
v_gene: TRBV29-1
j_gene: TRBJ2-7
d_gene: TRBD2

CDR3aa: ASSRVVAGTKNEQF
v_gene: TRBV5-1
j_gene: TRBJ2-1
d_gene: -

CDR3aa: SVGREFRGTQY
v_gene: TRBV29-1
j_gene: TRBJ2-5
d_gene: -

CDR3aa: ASSVSPGLGFNEQF
v_gene: TRBV5-1
j_gene: TRBJ2-1
d_gene: TRBD2

CDR3aa: ASSTWTGSNYGYT
v_gene: TRBV5-1
j_gene: TRBJ1-2
d_gene: TRBD1

CDR3aa: ASSETGSGYT
v_gene: TRBV4-3
j_gene: TRBJ1-2
d_gene: TRBD1

CDR3aa: ASSPPRANNEQF
v_gene: TRBV7-9
j_gene: TRBJ2-1
d_gene: -

CDR3aa: ASSPYRGTEAF
v_gene: TRBV12-3/TRBV12-4
j_gene: TRBJ1-1
d_gene: TRBD1

CDR3aa: ASSGGGLAGLSSYEQY
v_gene: TRBV2
j_gene: TRBJ2-7
d_gene: TRBD2

CDR3aa: ASGLRGFRGTQY
v_gene: TRBV6-1
j_gene: TRBJ2-5
d_gene: -

CDR3aa: ATSGIGRYSSYNEQF
v_gene: TRBV15
j_gene: TRBJ2-1
d_gene: -

CDR3aa: ASSLGTSDVSEQF
v_gene: TRBV11-2
j_gene: TRBJ2-1
d_gene: TRBD2

CDR3aa: ASSAVRTYEQY
v_gene: TRBV6-1
j_gene: TRBJ2-7
d_gene: -